The sequence of this T cell receptor beta chain was determined in a study of spatial heterogeneity in lung cancer. Study background: Beta-chain sequences were consistently detected more often than alpha-chain sequences.

This clonotype was observed many times. Single TCR cDNA molecules each had their own unique molecular identifier. TCRdb passed the 5' RACE reads through MiXCR, listing each CDR3 protein once. There are around 87,000 distinct CDR3 sequences in the sample; approximately 12% occur only once, and 35% to 50% lies in the top ten. Specified time point: sample taken at primary tumor resection. Approximately 70 TRACERx patients with early, untreated non-small cell lung cancer donated samples. The sequenced material consisted of unsorted whole RNA from tumor, nontumor lung or frozen PBMC. CDR3 length: 12 residues. V shed 1 base and J shed 4 bases, with 3 bases lying between them. Germline V CDR1 and CDR2: MDHEN, SYDVKM.

This clonotype originated in a male donor with early-stage non-small cell lung cancer. The rearrangement uses TRBV28 and TRBJ2-3; D is uncertain. The source was PBMCs, collected at surgery. CDR3 residues: CASSLYPDTQYF. In DNA form, the CDR3 reads TGTGCCAGCAGTTTATATCCAGATACGCAGTATTTT.